This T cell receptor beta chain was recovered during a study of blood T cell repertoires in COVID-19. Overall study context: Acute and convalescent COVID-19 samples came from the United States, Italy and Spain.

Those enrolled in Seattle joined during active infection and were followed longitudinally afterward. Methods used by the authors: Estimation of nucleated cell counts relied on the amplification of reference gene primers. Profiling relied on immunoSEQ multiplex PCR, and the TCRdb table lists in-frame clones only, not all of them. Clonal size and the V and J genes are those of that table, whereas D and trimming came from the DNA. The repertoire holds some 180,000 clones, with around 81% as singletons. V shed 3 bases and J 5 bases; nucleotides not matched to a gene: 8. The CDR3 spans 15 residues. Germline CDR1 reads SGDLS; CDR2 reads YYNGEE.

Sequencing was done on a sample of peripheral blood. This receptor was identified in a woman in her thirties or forties with COVID-19, enrolled during active disease. The genes are TRBV9 and TRBJ1-5; TRBD1 matches at 7 bases. CDR3 coding DNA: TGTGCCAGCAGCGAAACATCAGGGGGTGATCAGCCCCAGCATTTT. It is translated as CASSETSGGDQPQHF.